This TCR beta chain is drawn from a study of blood T cell repertoires in COVID-19. About the study: Material from acute and convalescent COVID-19 was sourced from the United States, Italy and Spain. Sample material is recorded as cDNA or gDNA derived from T cells, B-cell-depleted T cells, or PBMCs.

Original handling: Reference gene primer amplification gave nucleated cell count estimates. Generated by immunoSEQ multiplex PCR, the TCRdb table keeps only in-frame clones and is missing some. The D gene and trimming were derived from the DNA, and the V and J assignments and clone size from that table. The table shows approximately 90,000 clones, with roughly 78% occurring only once. This clone was counted only a few times. The specimen sequenced was peripheral blood. The sequence was collected from a woman older than 75 with acute or convalescent COVID-19.

The CDR3 nucleotides read TGTGCCAGCTCACCCTCGACAGAACGACAGCCCCAGCATTTT. Translated: CASSPSTERQPQHF. The chain links TRBV18 to TRBJ1-5; possible D gene TRBD1, 5 bases. Germline V gene sequence: CDR1 KGHSH, CDR2 LQKENI. The CDR3 is made up of 14 amino acids. V was pared by 3 bases and J by 7 bases, with 13 bases between.